These T cell receptor beta chains were read from a single sample in a study of vaccination and CD4 T cells after COVID-19. Each CDR3 protein is one row after TCRdb ran MiXCR on the PCR reads. The table includes 11,000 or so distinct CDR3 sequences, approximately 40% detected once. No antigens are known for them. Source material: CD4+ T cells from blood, cultured in vitro. Source of these receptors: a human donor who had recovered from COVID-19. Each CDR3 is given with its conserved first and last residue. A D gene is named only where the DNA matches it firmly. The size entry is marked missing in some rows and otherwise reads once, few, many or a size class.

V	D	J	size	DNA	CDR3
TRBV4-2	.	TRBJ2-3	.	TGTGCCAGCAGCCAAGATCTCGCAGGGCTGATGGGTACGCAGTATTTT	CASSQDLAGLMGTQYF
TRBV25-1	TRBD2	TRBJ2-1	.	TGTGCCAGCGGAGGGTGGGGACTAGGCACCGATGAGCAGTTCTTC	CASGGWGLGTDEQFF
TRBV28	.	TRBJ2-7	.	TGTGCCAGCAGTTCCTCCGGACGCAAGTCTCACTACGAGCAGTACTTC	CASSSSGRKSHYEQYF
TRBV7-2	.	TRBJ1-5	.	TGTGCCAGCAGCTTAACGGGGGCGCTCGGTTATAGCAATCAGCCCCAGCATTTT	CASSLTGALGYSNQPQHF
TRBV20-1	.	TRBJ2-7	.	TGCAGTGCCAAAGGTAGGAACGGAGGAACCGGCGAGCAGTACTTC	CSAKGRNGGTGEQYF
TRBV6-4	.	TRBJ2-1	.	TGTGCCAGCAGTGGAGGGTTGGATAGCAATGAGCAGTTCTTC	CASSGGLDSNEQFF
TRBV2	.	TRBJ2-1	.	TGTGCCAGGACAGCTTACAATGAGCAGTTCTTC	CARTAYNEQFF
TRBV7-3	TRBD1	TRBJ2-2	few	TGTGCCAGCAGCTTAACAGGGGGCGAAGGCGGGGAGCTGTTTTTT	CASSLTGGEGGELFF
TRBV12-3/TRBV12-4	TRBD2	TRBJ2-5	.	TGTGCCAGCAGTTTGCGGGGGGGCCTCGTAGAGACCCAGTACTTC	CASSLRGGLVETQYF
TRBV20-1	.	TRBJ1-5	.	TGCAGTGCTAGAGTGGGCCGCAATAGCAATCAGCCCCAGCATTTT	CSARVGRNSNQPQHF
TRBV20-1	.	TRBJ2-7	.	TGCAGTGCTAGTATCTTACTGAGTTACGAGCAGTACTTC	CSASILLSYEQYF
TRBV18	.	TRBJ1-2	.	TGTGCCAGCTCGGAACGAAGAGAGGATGGCTATGGCTACACCTTC	CASSERREDGYGYTF
TRBV11-3	TRBD1	TRBJ1-1	.	TGTGCCAGCAGCTCAGGGGACAGGGGAGGGGGAAACACTGAAGCTTTCTTT	CASSSGDRGGGNTEAFF
TRBV7-9	.	TRBJ2-1	.	TGTGCCAGCAGCCCGAAGTGGACCCGCAGTGAGCAGTTCTTC	CASSPKWTRSEQFF
TRBV6-1	.	TRBJ2-1	.	TGTGCCAGCAGTGAACGGGGGAGGGGGCTGGGTGAGCAGTTCTTC	CASSERGRGLGEQFF
TRBV7-2	TRBD2	TRBJ2-7	.	TGTGCCAGCAGCCGTCATTCCGGGACTAGCGGGAGCGAGGTGCAGTACTTC	CASSRHSGTSGSEVQYF
TRBV12-3/TRBV12-4	.	TRBJ1-2	.	TGTGCCAGCAGTCCGGACTCCCACTATGGCTACACCTTC	CASSPDSHYGYTF
TRBV6-1	.	TRBJ2-7	.	TGTGCCAGCGGGACGCCTAACTCCTACGAGCAGTACTTC	CASGTPNSYEQYF
TRBV2	.	TRBJ2-1	.	TGTGCCAGCAGTCCATACCATGAGCAGTTCTTC	CASSPYHEQFF
TRBV15	TRBD2	TRBJ2-1	.	TGTGCCACCAGCAGAGGGGGACTAGCGGACTCCTACAATGAGCAGTTCTTC	CATSRGGLADSYNEQFF
TRBV28	.	TRBJ1-5	.	TGTGCCAGCAGTTTAGCCATAGGGGGGGAGAGTCAGCCCCAGCATTTT	CASSLAIGGESQPQHF
TRBV28	.	TRBJ1-2	.	TGTGCCAGCAGTTTAAGGGGACTCTACGGCTACACCTTC	CASSLRGLYGYTF
TRBV7-9	TRBD1	TRBJ2-5	few	TGTGCCAGCAGCTTAGGGCGGACAGGGTCTCAGACCCAGTACTTC	CASSLGRTGSQTQYF
TRBV18	TRBD1	TRBJ1-2	once	TGTGCCAGCTCAGAAGGACAGGGGATGGGCGGCTACACCTTC	CASSEGQGMGGYTF
TRBV2	.	TRBJ1-1	few	TGTGCCAGTGACAGGCGGAACACTGAAGCTTTCTTT	CASDRRNTEAFF
TRBV7-9	.	TRBJ2-1	few	TGTGCCAGCAGCTTAGACGGGGGTAGCTCCTACAATGAGCAGTTCTTC	CASSLDGGSSYNEQFF
TRBV28	TRBD1	TRBJ1-4	once	TGTGCCAGCAGTTCCTCAGGGACAGGGGACGGGAAACTGTTTTTT	CASSSSGTGDGKLFF
TRBV28	.	TRBJ1-1	few	TGTGCCAGTCCTCCCCTCGGGGTGAACACTGAAGCTTTCTTT	CASPPLGVNTEAFF